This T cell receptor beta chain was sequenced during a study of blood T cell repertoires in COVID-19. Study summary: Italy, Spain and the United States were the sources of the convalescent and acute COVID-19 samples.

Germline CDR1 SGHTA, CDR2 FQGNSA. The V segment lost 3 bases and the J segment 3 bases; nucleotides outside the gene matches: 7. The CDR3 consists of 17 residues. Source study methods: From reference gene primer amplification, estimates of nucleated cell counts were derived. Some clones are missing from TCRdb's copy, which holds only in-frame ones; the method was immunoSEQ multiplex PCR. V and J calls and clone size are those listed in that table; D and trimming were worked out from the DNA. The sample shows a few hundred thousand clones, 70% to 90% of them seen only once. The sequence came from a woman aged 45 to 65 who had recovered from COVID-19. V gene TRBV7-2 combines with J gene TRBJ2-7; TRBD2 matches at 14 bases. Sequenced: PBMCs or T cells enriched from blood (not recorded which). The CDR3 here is CASSFGTSGSSIYEQYF. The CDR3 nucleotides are TGTGCCAGCAGCTTTGGGACTAGCGGGAGTTCTATCTACGAGCAGTACTTC. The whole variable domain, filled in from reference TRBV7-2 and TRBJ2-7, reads GAGVSQSPSNKVTEKGKDVELRCDPISGHTALYWYRQSLGQGLEFLIYFQGNSAPDKSGLPSDRFSAERTGGSVSTLTIQRTQQEDSAVYLCASSFGTSGSSIYEQYFGPGTRLTVT.